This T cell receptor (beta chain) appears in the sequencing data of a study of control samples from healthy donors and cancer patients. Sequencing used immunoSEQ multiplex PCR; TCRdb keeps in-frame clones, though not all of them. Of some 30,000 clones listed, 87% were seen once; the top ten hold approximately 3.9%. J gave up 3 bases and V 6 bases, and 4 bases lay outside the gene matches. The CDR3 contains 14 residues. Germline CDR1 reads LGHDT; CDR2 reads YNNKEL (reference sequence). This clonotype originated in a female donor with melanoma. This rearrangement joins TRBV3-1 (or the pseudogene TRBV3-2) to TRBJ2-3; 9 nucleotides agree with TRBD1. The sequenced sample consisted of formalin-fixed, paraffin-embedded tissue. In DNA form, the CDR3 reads TGTGCCAGCAGTGGGGACAGGGAGACAGATACGCAGTATTTT. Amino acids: CASSGDRETDTQYF.